Listed below are T cell receptor beta chains from one sample, sequenced in a study of T cells in Graves' hyperthyroidism and ophthalmopathy. TCRdb ran MiXCR on the multiplex PCR reads and lists one entry per CDR3 protein. The data show roughly 500,000 distinct CDR3 sequences, roughly 13% seen once. The sequenced material came from blood. The receptors were gathered from a woman in her thirties with Graves' hyperthyroidism that later progressed to Graves' ophthalmopathy. Both conserved end residues are part of each CDR3. Each record gives: V gene, clone size, D gene, J gene, CDR3 protein, CDR3 DNA. A D gene is named only where the DNA matches it firmly. Some rows mark clone size as missing; the rest say once, few, many or name a class of expanded clone.

V: TRBV20-1; size: once; D: TRBD2; J: TRBJ2-7; CDR3: CSARDPGGSTYEQYF; DNA: TGCAGTGCTAGAGATCCGGGCGGGAGCACCTACGAGCAGTACTTC
V: TRBV11-3; size: -; D: TRBD1; J: TRBJ1-1; CDR3: CASSPTGETTEAFF; DNA: TGTGCCAGCAGCCCCACAGGGGAGACCACTGAAGCTTTCTTT
V: TRBV6-2/TRBV6-3; size: -; D: -; J: TRBJ2-7; CDR3: CASSYSQNYEQYF; DNA: TGTGCCAGCAGTTACTCACAGAACTACGAGCAGTACTTC
V: TRBV19; size: -; D: -; J: TRBJ1-1; CDR3: CASRGHPNTEAFF; DNA: TGTGCCAGTAGGGGACACCCGAACACTGAAGCTTTCTTT
V: TRBV3-1; size: few; D: -; J: TRBJ1-2; CDR3: CASRPTDGANYGYTF; DNA: TGTGCCAGCAGGCCTACCGACGGGGCTAACTATGGCTACACCTTC
V: TRBV6-5; size: many; D: -; J: TRBJ2-1; CDR3: CASSYSKGGGNNEQFF; DNA: TGTGCCAGCAGTTACTCGAAAGGGGGCGGGAACAATGAGCAGTTCTTC
V: TRBV27; size: -; D: -; J: TRBJ2-2; CDR3: CASGNTGADTGELFF; DNA: TGTGCCAGCGGAAACACGGGGGCGGACACCGGGGAGCTGTTTTTT
V: TRBV28; size: many; D: -; J: TRBJ2-3; CDR3: CASCSGDRELDTQYF; DNA: TGTGCCAGTTGCTCCGGGGACCGGGAATTGGATACGCAGTATTTT
V: TRBV28; size: -; D: TRBD2; J: TRBJ2-5; CDR3: CASSHGASLAGGVETQYF; DNA: TGTGCCAGCAGTCATGGCGCCTCTCTAGCGGGAGGCGTAGAGACCCAGTACTTC
V: TRBV20-1; size: many; D: -; J: TRBJ1-2; CDR3: CSAREGSYGYTF; DNA: TGCAGTGCTAGAGAGGGGAGCTATGGCTACACCTTC
V: TRBV10-3; size: many; D: TRBD2; J: TRBJ2-5; CDR3: CAIGLAGEETQYF; DNA: TGTGCCATTGGACTAGCGGGAGAAGAGACCCAGTACTTC
V: TRBV19; size: many; D: -; J: TRBJ2-1; CDR3: CASSISGGSYNEQFF; DNA: TGTGCCAGTAGTATTAGCGGAGGCTCCTACAATGAGCAGTTCTTC
V: TRBV5-1; size: many; D: -; J: TRBJ2-5; CDR3: CASSPSLGTGGETQYF; DNA: TGCGCCAGCAGCCCCTCTCTGGGGACTGGAGGAGAGACCCAGTACTTC
V: TRBV28; size: many; D: TRBD1; J: TRBJ1-2; CDR3: CASQNPGTGIFGYTF; DNA: TGTGCCAGCCAGAACCCCGGGACAGGGATTTTTGGCTACACCTTC
V: TRBV5-1; size: many; D: -; J: TRBJ1-3; CDR3: CASSSRGGLSGNTIYF; DNA: TGCGCCAGCAGCTCCCGTGGGGGACTCTCTGGAAACACCATATATTTT
V: TRBV5-6; size: -; D: -; J: TRBJ2-4; CDR3: CASSLARNIQYF; DNA: TGTGCCAGCAGCTTGGCGCGAAACATTCAGTACTTC
V: TRBV3-1; size: many; D: -; J: TRBJ2-5; CDR3: CASSQDWKGPTQYF; DNA: TGTGCCAGCAGCCAAGATTGGAAAGGGCCGACCCAGTACTTC
V: TRBV19; size: -; D: TRBD1; J: TRBJ2-1; CDR3: CASSPPGQVNNEQFF; DNA: TGTGCCAGCTCTCCACCGGGACAGGTCAACAATGAGCAGTTCTTC
V: TRBV20-1; size: few; D: -; J: TRBJ1-5; CDR3: CSARETDYNQPQHF; DNA: TGCAGTGCTAGAGAGACAGATTACAATCAGCCCCAGCATTTT
V: TRBV4-3; size: few; D: TRBD1; J: TRBJ1-3; CDR3: CASSQGTGDGNTIYF; DNA: TGCGCCAGCAGCCAAGGGACAGGGGACGGAAACACCATATATTTT
V: TRBV6-1; size: many; D: -; J: TRBJ2-1; CDR3: CASGRDPYNEQFF; DNA: TGTGCCAGCGGCCGGGACCCCTACAATGAGCAGTTCTTC
V: TRBV7-2; size: many; D: TRBD2; J: TRBJ2-1; CDR3: CASSMGLAGGVEQFF; DNA: TGTGCCAGCAGCATGGGACTAGCGGGAGGAGTGGAGCAGTTCTTC
V: TRBV7-2; size: many; D: -; J: TRBJ2-7; CDR3: CASSRRGRSYEQYF; DNA: TGTGCCAGCAGCCGACGGGGACGGTCCTACGAGCAGTACTTC
V: TRBV5-1; size: many; D: TRBD1; J: TRBJ1-6; CDR3: CASSTGTDRYNSPLHF; DNA: TGCGCCAGCAGCACCGGGACAGACCGATATAATTCACCCCTCCACTTT
V: TRBV13; size: many; D: TRBD1; J: TRBJ1-5; CDR3: CASSSNDRALGNQPQHF; DNA: TGTGCCAGCAGCTCGAACGACAGGGCTCTGGGCAATCAGCCCCAGCATTTT
V: TRBV7-9; size: few; D: -; J: TRBJ1-1; CDR3: CASRGGGATEAFF; DNA: TGTGCCAGCAGGGGGGGAGGGGCCACTGAAGCTTTCTTT
V: TRBV7-2; size: many; D: TRBD1; J: TRBJ2-4; CDR3: CASSPWDREAKNIQYF; DNA: TGTGCCAGCAGCCCCTGGGACAGAGAAGCCAAAAACATTCAGTACTTC
V: TRBV6-1; size: many; D: TRBD1; J: TRBJ1-4; CDR3: CASSPDRGYEKLFF; DNA: TGTGCCAGCAGTCCGGACAGGGGGTATGAAAAACTGTTTTTT